These 11 T cell receptor beta chains originate from one sample sequenced in a study of beta chain features in type 1 diabetes. Every isolated RNA sample was fully reverse transcribed, so sequencing captured expressed TCRB transcripts. Using immunoSEQ multiplex PCR, the repertoire was profiled, and TCRdb retains in-frame clones only, with some absent. Of about 240,000 clones listed, roughly 30% are singletons. Sample: central memory CD4+ T cells from blood. The receptors were sampled from a man aged 25 to 45 in good health.

The genes are TRBV6-5 and TRBJ1-3; 7 nucleotides agree with TRBD1. The ends lost 6 bases at V and 5 bases at J; junction bases unmatched: 4. This CDR3 is 13 amino acids long. Germline-derived CDR1 and CDR2 are MNHEY and SVGAGI. The DNA of the CDR3 is TGTGCCAGCAGCCGGGACAGTCGAAACACCATATATTTT. It is translated as CASSRDSRNTIYF.

This clone has more than one count but fewer than ten. The J gene is TRBJ1-5, the V gene TRBV28, with a tentative D call TRBD1 (6 bases). Germline loops: CDR1 MDHEN, CDR2 SYDVKM. V shed 3 bases and J shed 7 bases, with 13 bases lying between them. CDR3 size: 14 residues. CDR3 sequence: CASSFPHRVQPQHF. As DNA, the CDR3 is TGTGCCAGCAGTTTCCCCCACAGGGTGCAGCCCCAGCATTTT. The complete variable domain, with remaining parts taken from reference TRBV28 and TRBJ1-5, reads DVKVTQSSRYLVKRTGEKVFLECVQDMDHENMFWYRQDPGLGLRLIYFSYDVKMKEKGDIPEGYSVSREKKERFSLILESASTNQTSMYLCASSFPHRVQPQHFGDGTRLSIL.

This rearrangement joins TRBV7-2 to TRBJ1-2; 7 bases match TRBD1. CDR3 length: 14 residues. Germline V CDR1 and CDR2: SGHTA, FQGNSA. The ends lost 5 bases at V and 2 bases at J; junction bases unmatched: 5. CDR3 bases: TGTGCCAGCAGCCTCAACAGGGGAAACTATGGCTACACCTTC. The encoded protein is CASSLNRGNYGYTF.

This clone is medium-sized within its sample. CDR3 sequence (DNA): TGTGCCAGCAGACAGGGAACGGCAGAGACCCAGTACTTC. As protein: CASRQGTAETQYF. This chain uses TRBV7-2 with TRBJ2-5; tentatively, D is TRBD1 (6 bases). Trimming took 6 bases from V and 4 from J, leaving 12 bases between them. Germline-derived CDR1 and CDR2 are SGHTA and FQGNSA. This CDR3 contains 13 residues.

The gene calls are TRBV29-1 and TRBJ2-3; TRBD1 matches 7 bases. Looked up from germline, CDR1 is SQVTM and CDR2 is ANQGSEA. V lost 1 base to trimming and J lost 6 bases; unmatched junction nucleotides: 7. This CDR3 comprises 14 residues. The CDR3 DNA reads as TGCAGCGTTGAAGGACAGGGTCGGGCGGATACGCAGTATTTT. Residues: CSVEGQGRADTQYF.

Points on this clone: The missing conserved phenylalanine or tryptophan at the end of this CDR3 makes a read error likely. The DNA is omitted, as the CDR3 cannot be located on it reliably, and the CDR3 follows TCRdb's listing. J is TRBJ2-7 and V is TRBV7-2; no DNA check was done on the table's D call, TRBD1. Germline values: CDR1 SGHTA, CDR2 FQGNSA. Termini included, the CDR3 measures 14 amino acids. CDR3 region: CASSLAGTTYEQCL.

The rearrangement joins TRBV7-8 to TRBJ1-1, with D uncertain. The CDR3 is 13 residues long. V lost 6 bases and J 1 base, leaving 9 bases between the germline ends. Germline assignment: CDR1 SGHVS and CDR2 FQNEAQ. Here the CDR3 reads CASRVVGNTEAFF. CDR3 nucleotide sequence: TGTGCCAGCAGAGTAGTGGGGAACACTGAAGCTTTCTTT.

This clone was counted between two and nine times. The CDR3 loop reads CSVDRAGGGFEQYF. CDR3 bases: TGCAGCGTAGACCGAGCGGGAGGGGGATTCGAGCAGTACTTC. The chain is built from TRBV29-1 and TRBJ2-7; 10 bases match TRBD2. This CDR3 has 14 residues. CDR1 is SQVTM, CDR2 ANQGSEA, per germline. After removal of 6 bases from V and 6 bases from J, the junction contained 11 bases not matched to a gene.

A few counts support this clone. The J gene is TRBJ2-4, the V gene TRBV21-1; TRBD1, the D gene given by the table, was not confirmed from the DNA. TRBV21-1 is a pseudogene segment. CDR3 length: 16 amino acids. In DNA form, the CDR3 reads TGTGCCAGCAGCATGGGACACCAACTAGCCAAAAACATTCAGTACTTC. It is translated as CASSMGHQLAKNIQYF.

The chain carries TRBV7-8 and TRBJ2-3; perhaps TRBD1 as D (5 bases). V lost 4 bases and J 1 base, leaving 15 bases between the germline ends. Germline V lookup: CDR1 SGHVS, CDR2 FQNEAQ. This CDR3 is 16 amino acids long. The CDR3 loop is CASSSQGAPRTDTQYF. The CDR3, as DNA: TGTGCCAGCAGCTCCCAGGGTGCGCCCCGCACAGATACGCAGTATTTT.

The sample holds a few counts of this clone. The rearrangement links TRBV2 to TRBJ2-5; D is ambiguous. This CDR3 region has 15 residues. Looked up from germline, CDR1 is SNHLY and CDR2 is FYNNEI. V was cut by 2 bases and J by 5 bases, with 15 bases left in between. CDR3 nucleotide sequence: TGTGCCAGCAGTGAAACCAAGATCCCGAGGGAGACCCAGTACTTC. It codes for CASSETKIPRETQYF.